A selection of T cell receptor beta chains follows, all from one sample in a study of OX40 agonist ivuxolimab in advanced cancers. Generated by immunoSEQ multiplex PCR, the TCRdb table keeps only in-frame clones and is missing some. The sample has tens of thousands of clones, around 84% seen once; the top ten hold roughly 16%. This material consisted of CD4+ or CD8+ T cells sorted from blood, taken in a trial of the OX40 agonist ivuxolimab. These receptors were obtained from an adult with an advanced solid tumor such as melanoma, head and neck, liver or kidney cancer. Both conserved end residues are part of each CDR3. The D gene is left open where the match is weak. Size is stated for part of the rows, as once, few or many counts, or as a class when the clone is expanded.

>NA|NA|TRBJ1-2|TRBV7-9|15
CASSLGAGVNYGYTF
TGTGCCAGCAGCTTAGGGGCGGGGGTGAACTATGGCTACACCTTC
>NA|NA|TRBJ1-5|TRBV11-2|15
CASSFGPDSNQPQHF
TGTGCCAGCAGCTTCGGCCCAGATAGCAATCAGCCCCAGCATTTT
>NA|NA|TRBJ1-4|TRBV21-1|18
CASRKGTGVKGFDEKLFF
TGTGCCAGCAGAAAGGGGACAGGGGTTAAAGGATTTGATGAAAAACTGTTTTTT
>NA|NA|TRBJ1-4|TRBV6-6|14
CASSFGQINEKLFF
TGTGCCAGCAGCTTCGGACAGATAAATGAAAAACTGTTTTTT
>NA|once|TRBJ2-7|TRBV5-1|14
CASSFTGSSYEQYF
TGCGCCAGCAGCTTTACAGGGAGCTCCTACGAGCAGTACTTC
>TRBD2|NA|TRBJ2-1|TRBV5-5|17
CASSLGGAGGSYNEQFF
TGTGCCAGCAGCTTGGGTGGGGCGGGAGGGTCTTACAATGAGCAGTTCTTC
>NA|once|TRBJ2-2|TRBV14|13
CASSHINTGELFF
TGTGCCAGCAGCCACATAAACACCGGGGAGCTGTTTTTT
>NA|once|TRBJ2-3|TRBV7-2|14
CASSLGNPTDTQYF
TGTGCCAGCAGCTTAGGCAACCCCACAGATACGCAGTATTTT
>TRBD1|NA|TRBJ1-2|TRBV2|14
CASRVGQGVGGYTF
TGTGCCAGCAGGGTGGGACAGGGAGTTGGTGGCTACACCTTC
>NA|few|TRBJ2-1|TRBV29-1|13
CSVAPGGYNEQFF
TGCAGCGTTGCCCCTGGCGGATACAATGAGCAGTTCTTC
>NA|once|TRBJ2-7|TRBV7-2|15
CASSLVGASSYEQYF
TGTGCCAGCAGCTTAGTTGGCGCAAGCTCCTACGAGCAGTACTTC
>NA|NA|TRBJ1-1|TRBV27|13
CASSPRVTTEAFF
TGTGCCAGCAGTCCACGGGTTACCACTGAAGCTTTCTTT
>NA|NA|TRBJ1-2|TRBV19|14
CASSMGGSLPGYTF
TGTGCCAGTAGTATGGGCGGGTCTCTCCCTGGCTACACCTTC
>TRBD1|NA|TRBJ2-2|TRBV6-5|14
CAIRGTGETGELFF
TGTGCCATCAGGGGGACCGGGGAGACCGGGGAGCTGTTTTTT
>NA|NA|TRBJ2-7|TRBV4-1|16
CASSQSGGGLSYEQYF
TGCGCCAGCAGCCAGTCGGGGGGCGGCCTCTCCTACGAGCAGTACTTC
>TRBD1|NA|TRBJ1-2|TRBV6-5|13
CASSPGTGYGYTF
TGTGCCAGCAGCCCAGGGACAGGCTATGGCTACACCTTC
>NA|NA|TRBJ1-3|TRBV10-3|14
CAISERDSGNTIYF
TGTGCCATCAGTGAACGGGACTCTGGAAACACCATATATTTT
>NA|NA|TRBJ2-2|TRBV6-1|14
CASSVTRDTGELFF
TGTGCCAGCAGTGTGACGAGAGACACCGGGGAGCTGTTTTTT
>NA|NA|TRBJ1-4|TRBV19|14
CASSSSGAREKLFF
TGTGCCAGTAGTTCTTCAGGGGCGCGTGAAAAACTGTTTTTT
>TRBD1|NA|TRBJ1-2|TRBV5-1|16
CASSLGTGAANYGYTF
TGCGCCAGCAGCCTAGGGACAGGGGCGGCGAACTATGGCTACACCTTC
>TRBD2|NA|TRBJ2-3|TRBV2|16
CASSPWTSGATDTQYF
TGTGCCAGCAGTCCTTGGACTAGCGGAGCCACAGATACGCAGTATTTT
>NA|few|TRBJ2-7|TRBV6-1|16
CASSEMQGRGTYEQYF
TGTGCCAGCAGTGAAATGCAGGGACGCGGGACCTACGAGCAGTACTTC
>TRBD1|NA|TRBJ2-5|TRBV11-3|15
CASSRSGTGLETQYF
TGTGCCAGCAGCCGGAGCGGGACAGGGCTAGAGACCCAGTACTTC
>TRBD1|few|TRBJ1-1|TRBV18|16
CASSRGQGTLNTEAFF
TGTGCCAGCTCACGCGGACAGGGCACCTTAAACACTGAAGCTTTCTTT
>TRBD2|NA|TRBJ2-7|TRBV13|18
CASSLGPGTSGVPYEQYF
TGTGCCAGCAGCTTAGGACCGGGGACTAGCGGGGTACCCTACGAGCAGTACTTC
>NA|once|TRBJ2-2|TRBV7-9|14
CASSLARQTGELFF
TGTGCCAGCAGCTTAGCGAGGCAAACCGGGGAGCTGTTTTTT
>TRBD2|few|TRBJ2-7|TRBV10-3|15
CAISATSGIPYEQYF
TGTGCCATCAGCGCGACTAGCGGGATCCCCTACGAGCAGTACTTC
>TRBD1|NA|TRBJ1-5|TRBV6-6|14
CASSRTGDGQPQHF
TGTGCCAGCAGCCGTACAGGGGACGGTCAGCCCCAGCATTTT
>NA|NA|TRBJ2-1|TRBV7-5|11
CARSLGVEQFF
TGTGCCAGAAGCTTAGGAGTTGAGCAGTTCTTC
>TRBD1|NA|TRBJ2-2|TRBV5-1|14
CVSSTGQGTGELFF
TGCGTCAGCAGCACCGGACAGGGCACCGGGGAGCTGTTTTTT
>TRBD1|NA|TRBJ1-5|TRBV27|15
CASSSVDRDNQPQHF
TGTGCCAGCAGCAGTGTGGACAGGGACAATCAGCCCCAGCATTTT
>NA|once|TRBJ2-3|TRBV7-9|14
CASSSRPSSDTQYF
TGTGCCAGCAGCTCCCGACCTAGTTCAGATACGCAGTATTTT
>TRBD1|NA|TRBJ2-1|TRBV9|16
CASSVVGQGSLSEQFF
TGTGCCAGCAGCGTAGTTGGACAGGGGAGTTTAAGTGAGCAGTTCTTC
>NA|NA|TRBJ2-1|TRBV11-3|16
CASSLGAANSYNEQFF
TGTGCCAGCAGCTTAGGGGCAGCTAACTCCTACAATGAGCAGTTCTTC
>TRBD2|NA|TRBJ2-7|TRBV6-5|14
CASSYETSGYEQYF
TGTGCCAGCAGTTATGAGACTAGCGGCTACGAGCAGTACTTC
>NA|NA|TRBJ2-7|TRBV28|12
CASSLSPYEQYF
TGTGCCAGCAGTTTAAGCCCCTACGAGCAGTACTTC
>NA|NA|TRBJ2-5|TRBV7-7|16
CASSLEKGRSTGTQYF
TGTGCTAGCAGCTTAGAGAAAGGACGGTCCACAGGGACCCAGTACTTC
>TRBD2|NA|TRBJ2-1|TRBV11-3|18
CASSLGLAGTPRNNEQFF
TGTGCCAGCAGCTTAGGTCTAGCGGGAACCCCGCGGAACAATGAGCAGTTCTTC
>TRBD2|NA|TRBJ2-1|TRBV6-1|15
CASSSLAGGVNEQFF
TGTGCCAGCAGCTCCCTAGCGGGAGGTGTCAATGAGCAGTTCTTC
>NA|NA|TRBJ2-7|TRBV6-1|14
CASSETSGPYEQYF
TGTGCCAGCAGTGAAACAAGCGGACCCTACGAGCAGTACTTC
>TRBD2|NA|TRBJ2-4|TRBV2|17
CASTNSGGGLAKNIQYF
TGTGCCAGCACAAATTCGGGAGGGGGGCTCGCCAAAAACATTCAGTACTTC
>NA|NA|TRBJ1-4|TRBV15|14
CATSRGDNNEKLFF
TGTGCCACCAGCAGAGGAGACAACAATGAAAAACTGTTTTTT
>NA|NA|TRBJ1-4|TRBV18|14
CASQSAATNEKLFF
TGTGCCAGCCAATCAGCTGCAACTAATGAAAAACTGTTTTTT
>NA|NA|TRBJ1-6|TRBV6-5|14
CASRPGRYNSPLHF
TGTGCCAGCAGGCCGGGCCGTTATAATTCACCCCTCCACTTT
>NA|NA|TRBJ2-1|TRBV5-1|14
CASSLGLDYNEQFF
TGCGCCAGCAGCTTGGGGCTTGACTACAATGAGCAGTTCTTC
>NA|NA|TRBJ2-7|TRBV6-1|15
CASSLPGPPKDEQYF
TGTGCCAGCAGTCTCCCGGGACCCCCTAAGGACGAGCAGTACTTC
>NA|NA|TRBJ2-1|TRBV18|14
CASSPPNGYNEQFF
TGTGCCAGCTCACCACCCAACGGGTACAATGAGCAGTTCTTC
>TRBD1|NA|TRBJ1-2|TRBV19|17
CASSRGGAVSSTNGYTF
TGTGCCAGTAGTAGAGGGGGCGCGGTTAGCTCCACTAATGGCTACACCTTC
>NA|NA|TRBJ1-6|TRBV29-1|13
CSVRDVYNSPLHF
TGCAGCGTCAGGGACGTATATAATTCACCCCTCCACTTT
>TRBD2|NA|TRBJ2-1|TRBV28|16
CASSSSGGEGVEREFF
TGTGCCAGCAGTTCCTCGGGGGGGGAAGGAGTAGAGCGGGAGTTCTTC
>NA|NA|TRBJ2-7|TRBV4-1|15
CASSQDGRGDYEQYF
TGCGCCAGCAGCCAAGATGGGCGGGGAGACTACGAGCAGTACTTC
>NA|once|TRBJ1-1|TRBV10-1|13
CASRGSPGTEAFF
TGCGCCAGCAGAGGAAGTCCGGGGACTGAAGCTTTCTTT
>NA|NA|TRBJ2-3|TRBV27|16
CASSSTFRGPGYAQYF
TGTGCCAGCAGTAGTACTTTCCGGGGCCCCGGATACGCGCAGTATTTT
>TRBD2|NA|TRBJ2-1|TRBV2|15
CASSPTSGLYNEQFF
TGTGCCAGCTCTCCGACTAGCGGGTTATACAATGAGCAGTTCTTC
>NA|NA|TRBJ1-1|TRBV11-3|13
CASSYGPNTEAFF
TGTGCCAGCAGCTACGGCCCAAACACTGAAGCTTTCTTT